The 28 T cell receptor delta chains in this list originate from one sample, sequenced in a study of gamma-delta chains in newborns, infants, children. TCRdb re-identified clones in the reads via CATT. This table has more than 2,000 delta-chain clones, around 1% appearing once. The material sequenced was blood. The receptors here all came from a child who was a newborn, infant or young child, either healthy, febrile or measles-vaccinated (not recorded which).

As regards this clone: The protein recorded in TCRdb matches a much larger clone and deviates from this DNA's translation at residue 7, suggesting a read error; the protein here is obtained by translating the DNA. The CDR3 coding sequence is TGTGCCTGTGACAAATGGGTGAAGACCGATAAACTCATCTTT. Its protein is CACDKWVKTDKLIF. The rearrangement joins TRDV2 to TRDJ1, with D unclear. Germline V gene sequence: CDR1 GEAIGNYY, CDR2 EKD. The CDR3 is made up of 14 amino acids. V lost 2 bases and J lost 2, with 11 bases in between.

This clone was seen many times. A far larger clone is just one base off, so this is likely a read error. The V call is TRDV2, the J call TRDJ1; 11 bases line up with TRDD3. CDR3 size: 15 residues. Germline CDR1 and CDR2: GEAIGNYY and EKD. DNA of the CDR3: TGTGCCCGTGATGGACTGGGGGATAACACCGATAAACTCATCTTT. Its protein is CARDGLGDNTDKLIF.

In this sample, this clone turned up a few times. TCRdb shows a much larger clone's protein in place of this DNA's translation, and the two differ at residue 2, likely through a read error; the protein shown is translated from the DNA. V is TRDV2 and J is TRDJ1; 13 bases are a match to TRDD3. The CDR3 is 18 residues long. Germline V CDR1 and CDR2: GEAIGNYY, EKD. CDR3 protein: CSCDTVTGGYALENKLIF. CDR3 in DNA: TGTTCCTGTGACACCGTTACTGGGGGATACGCCCTAGAAAATAAACTCATCTTT.

A few counts support this clone. The TCRdb protein, from a much larger clone, departs from this DNA's translation at residue 22, likely by read error; the protein shown derives from the DNA. The chain is built from TRDV2 and TRDJ3, with 10 bases that match TRDD3. This CDR3 comprises 24 residues. The germline V gene encodes CDR1 GEAIGNYY and CDR2 EKD. The CDR3 bases are TGTGCCTGTGACACCGGACGTAGTTCCTACTGGGGGATGTACAGCTCCTGGGACACCCGACAGTTGTTTTTC. Its translation is CACDTGRSSYWGMYSSWDTRQLFF.

Worth noting for this clone: The protein recorded in TCRdb matches a much larger clone and deviates from this DNA's translation at residue 11, suggesting a read error; the protein here is obtained by translating the DNA. The chain carries TRDV2 and TRDJ3; TRDD3 agrees at 11 bases. CDR3 length equals 18 residues. Germline V gene data show CDR1 as GEAIGNYY and CDR2 as EKD. The CDR3 bases are TGTGCCTGTGACACTGGGGGATACGACTCCCGGGACACCCGACAGATGTTTTTC. Amino acids: CACDTGGYDSRDTRQMFF.

This clone was recorded a few times. The TCRdb protein, from a much larger clone, departs from this DNA's translation at residue 3, likely by read error; the protein shown derives from the DNA. The V gene is TRDV2, the J gene TRDJ3; 12 bases match TRDD3. Germline loops: CDR1 GEAIGNYY, CDR2 EKD. This CDR3 has 19 residues. CDR3 sequence: CAYDTVLGDTTWDTRQMFF. CDR3 in DNA: TGTGCCTATGACACCGTACTGGGGGATACCACCTGGGACACCCGACAGATGTTTTTC.

This clone was found many times. A far larger clone lies a single base away; this is likely a read error. The J gene is TRDJ1, the V gene TRDV2, with 7 nucleotides matching TRDD3. This CDR3 contains 13 residues. Germline V lookup: CDR1 GEAIGNYY, CDR2 EKD. CDR3 sequence reads: CARDTWGTDKLIF. For the CDR3, the DNA is TGTGCCCGTGACACCTGGGGGACCGATAAACTCATCTTT.

This clone was counted only a few times. The TCRdb record carries a much larger clone's protein, which differs from this DNA's translation at residues 8 and 10; a read error is the likely cause, and the protein listed here is the DNA translation. CDR3 region: CACDTGTRGLGAWDTRQMFF. The CDR3, as DNA: TGTGCCTGTGACACCGGGACCCGGGGGTTAGGCGCCTGGGACACCCGACAGATGTTTTTC. J is TRDJ3 and V is TRDV2, with a tentative D call TRDD3 (5 bases). Trimming pared 0 bases from V and 2 bases from J, leaving 19 bases between. In germline, CDR1 is GEAIGNYY, CDR2 EKD. The CDR3 consists of 20 residues.

By share of the sample, this clone is medium-sized. This probably arose from a read error, given a far larger clone one base away. The CDR3 DNA reads TGTGCCTGTGACACCGTGGGGGCCACCGATAAACTCATCTTT. Protein product: CACDTVGATDKLIF. The chain couples TRDV2 to TRDJ1; D is possibly TRDD3 (6 bases). The CDR3 runs 14 residues. V was trimmed by 0 bases and J by 1 base, leaving 8 bases between them. The V gene's germline CDR1 is GEAIGNYY and CDR2 EKD.

On this clone: A read error likely explains this, since a far larger clone differs by one base. This same CDR3 is encoded by further DNA sequences in the sample. The genes are TRDV2 and TRDJ3, with 11 bases that match TRDD3. This CDR3 comprises 18 residues. In germline, CDR1 is GEAIGNYY, CDR2 EKD. CDR3 DNA: TGTGCCTGTGACACTGGGGGATACGACTCCTGGGACACCCGGCAGATGTTTTTC. Translated: CACDTGGYDSWDTRQMFF.

About this clone: This DNA's translation and the protein TCRdb lists, from a much larger clone, do not match at residue 13, likely due to a read error; the protein shown is translated from the DNA. CDR3 DNA sequence: TGTGCCTGTGACCCTTGTACTGGGGGATACGATCACTCAGCACAACTCTTCTTT. This sequence encodes CACDPCTGGYDHSAQLFF. The rearrangement uses TRDV2 and TRDJ2; 13 bases are shared with TRDD3. The germline gives CDR1 GEAIGNYY, CDR2 EKD. The length of the CDR3 is 18 residues. The V gene end was trimmed by 3 bases and the J gene end by 6 bases; junction bases not matched to a gene: 12.

This clone was seen a handful of times. This is likely an artifact of a read error, given a far larger clone one base away. Other DNA sequences in the same sample also yield this CDR3. The chain carries TRDV2 and TRDJ3, with D possibly being TRDD3 (6 bases). This CDR3 is built from 18 residues. The germline CDR1 and CDR2 sequences are GEAIGNYY and EKD. The CDR3 DNA reads as TGTGCCTGTGACACGGTGGGGGTTAAATCCTGGGACACCAGACAGATGTTTTTC. Amino acids: CACDTVGVKSWDTRQMFF.

Of note for this clone: The sample carries other DNA sequences with the same CDR3. This sequence joins TRDV2 and TRDJ2, with 11 bases lining up with TRDD3. Trimming removed 2 bases from V and 0 bases from J; junction bases left unmatched: 1. Germline lookup yields CDR1 GEAIGNYY and CDR2 EKD. The length of the CDR3 is 16 residues. DNA for the CDR3: TGTGCCTGTGACATACTGGGGGATACTTTGACAGCACAACTCTTCTTT. Translated: CACDILGDTLTAQLFF.

This clone was counted ten times or more. This likely traces to a read error, being one base from a far larger clone. Other nucleotide sequences from this sample produce the same CDR3. This chain uses TRDV2 with TRDJ1, with D maybe TRDD3 (6 bases). The CDR3 consists of 15 residues. Germline V lookup: CDR1 GEAIGNYY, CDR2 EKD. The CDR3 DNA reads TGTGCCTGTGGCACCGTGGGGGCTTACACCGATAAACTCATCTTT. Protein: CACGTVGAYTDKLIF.

This clone was detected a few times. TCRdb's protein for this DNA is that of a much larger clone and differs from the translation at residue 12, likely a read error; the protein shown is the DNA translation. The V gene is TRDV2, the J gene TRDJ2; 10 bases line up with TRDD3. Germline V gene lookup returns CDR1 GEAIGNYY and CDR2 EKD. CDR3 size: 16 residues. DNA of the CDR3: TGTGCCTGTGACACCGTGGGGGATACTTTGACAGTACAACTCTTCTTT. This codes for CACDTVGDTLTVQLFF.

This clone was found a few times. A read error is the likely source, as a far larger clone sits one nucleotide away. The rearrangement joins TRDV1 to TRDJ1, with TRDD2 identical over 8 bases. Per the germline V gene, CDR1 is TSWWSYY and CDR2 is QGS. The CDR3 has 23 residues. V lost 0 bases, J lost 0 bases, and 24 bases stayed unmatched. This chain's CDR3 is CALGELVPGLPKRPGAYTDKLIF. The CDR3 DNA reads TGTGCTCTTGGGGAACTAGTTCCCGGCCTTCCTAAGAGGCCGGGGGCGTACACCGATAAACTCATCTTT.

The rearrangement uses TRDV2 and TRDJ3; 8 nucleotides match TRDD3. The trim removed 0 bases at V and 1 base at J, leaving 16 bases unmatched. The germline V gene encodes CDR1 GEAIGNYY and CDR2 EKD. The CDR3 is made up of 22 amino acids. The DNA of the CDR3 is TGTGCCTGTGACACCGTTTCTACTGGGGGTCAAGGGGGTTCCTGGGACACCCGACAGATGTTTTTC. Protein product: CACDTVSTGGQGGSWDTRQMFF.

About this clone itself: A far larger clone is only one base removed, so a read error is likely. This CDR3 is also generated by other DNA sequences in the sample. The V gene is TRDV2, the J gene TRDJ3; TRDD3 agrees at 9 bases. Germline V gene lookup returns CDR1 GEAIGNYY and CDR2 EKD. CDR3 size: 21 residues. The J segment lost 0 bases and the V segment lost 7 bases, leaving 18 bases of the junction unmatched. CDR3 residues: CACDRYWGTRLSSWDTRQMFF. CDR3 nucleotides: TGTGCCTGCGACCGGTACTGGGGGACACGTCTTAGCTCCTGGGACACCCGACAGATGTTTTTC.

Remarks on this clone: Only one base separates this from a far larger clonotype, so it likely reflects a read error. This sample also contains other DNA sequences that code for the same CDR3. V gene TRDV2 combines with J gene TRDJ3; TRDD3 matches at 9 bases. Germline-derived CDR1 and CDR2 are GEAIGNYY and EKD. The CDR3 totals 17 residues. The J segment lost 3 bases and the V segment lost 0 bases, leaving 2 bases of the junction unmatched. CDR3 region: CACDTVGGYWDTRQMFF. In nucleotides, the CDR3 is TGTGCCTGTGACACCGTTGGGGGATACTGGGACACCCGACAGATGTTTTTC.

This clone was recorded a few times. The protein given by TCRdb reflects a much larger clone and differs at residue 10 from this DNA's translation, likely from a read error; the protein shown is the DNA's translation. Different DNA sequences within this sample yield the same CDR3. The CDR3 region has the DNA TGTGCCTGTGACACCGTCGGGGGATACCGGGACACCCGACAGATGTTTTTC. Translating it yields CACDTVGGYRDTRQMFF. The chain is built from TRDV2 and TRDJ3; TRDD3 aligns across 9 bases. CDR1 and CDR2 (germline): GEAIGNYY, EKD. The CDR3 consists of 17 residues. The ends lost 0 bases at V and 5 bases at J; junction bases unmatched: 4.

Comments on this clone: TCRdb attributes to this sequence the protein of a much larger clone, which differs from the DNA translation at residue 12; a read error is likely, and the protein displayed is translated from the DNA. This sequence joins TRDV3 and TRDJ1, with D tentatively TRDD3 (5 bases). CDR1 is TVYSNPD and CDR2 is GDNSRS in the germline V gene (reference sequence). The CDR3 runs 16 residues. The CDR3 sequence is CASPGVLLDYTNKLIF. The CDR3 DNA sequence: TGTGCCTCCCCGGGGGTTCTGTTGGACTACACCAATAAACTCATCTTT.

The genes are TRDV2 and TRDJ2; 10 bases agree with TRDD3. The CDR3 length is 15 residues. CDR1 and CDR2 (germline): GEAIGNYY, EKD. The V gene end was trimmed by 3 bases and the J gene end by 6 bases; junction bases not matched to a gene: 6. The CDR3: CACDAILGDAAQLFF. The CDR3 nucleotides read TGTGCCTGTGACGCCATACTGGGGGATGCAGCACAACTCTTCTTT.

Concerning this clone: The TCRdb record carries a much larger clone's protein, which differs from this DNA's translation at residue 12; a read error is the likely cause, and the protein listed here is the DNA translation. The chain links TRDV2 to TRDJ3; TRDD3 matches 8 bases. The CDR3 has 21 amino acids. Germline V gene data show CDR1 as GEAIGNYY and CDR2 as EKD. J was trimmed by 1 base and V by 4 bases; bases with no gene match: 17. CDR3 amino acids: CACDVLGVRRPRSWDTRQMFF. The CDR3 DNA is TGTGCCTGTGATGTACTGGGGGTTCGCCGTCCTAGATCCTGGGACACCCGACAGATGTTTTTC.

This clone was found a few times. With only one base between it and a far larger clone, this is likely a read error. The chain uses TRDV2 and TRDJ3; TRDD3 matches 7 bases. The CDR3 is made up of 20 amino acids. Germline CDR1 GEAIGNYY, CDR2 EKD. DNA of the CDR3: TGTGCCTGTGGCACCGTTGAGGGATACTTAAGCTCCTGGGACACCCGACAGATGTTTTTC. Translating it yields CACGTVEGYLSSWDTRQMFF.

Worth noting for this clone: The protein TCRdb gives is from a much larger clone and does not agree with this DNA's translation at residue 11, likely a read error; the protein shown here comes from the DNA. This chain joins TRDV2 and TRDJ3; TRDD3 agrees at 9 bases. The germline V gene encodes CDR1 GEAIGNYY and CDR2 EKD. This CDR3 has 17 amino acids. CDR3 DNA: TGTGCCTGTGACTGGGGGATAAGCTCCTGGAACACCCGACAGATGTTTTTC. Its translation: CACDWGISSWNTRQMFF.

A note on this clone: The protein TCRdb lists belongs to a much larger clone and differs from this DNA's translation at residue 6, which points to a read error; the protein shown is made from the DNA. This CDR3 is also generated by other DNA sequences in the sample. The chain carries TRDV2 and TRDJ3, with a possible D match to TRDD3 (5 bases). Trimming shortened V by 0 bases and J by 0 bases, and 11 bases separated the two germline ends. Germline-derived CDR1 and CDR2 are GEAIGNYY and EKD. The CDR3 is 18 amino acids. As DNA, the CDR3 is TGTGCCTGTGACACCAGGGGGTCGAGCTCCTGGGACACCCGACAGATGTTTTTC. Its protein is CACDTRGSSSWDTRQMFF.

As for this clone: TCRdb records a much larger clone's protein for this DNA, with a difference at residue 5 that likely arises from a read error; the protein given is the translation of the DNA. This sequence joins TRDV2 and TRDJ3, with 8 bases matching TRDD3. V gave up 4 bases and J gave up 0 bases; unmatched junction bases: 16. Germline V gene sequence: CDR1 GEAIGNYY, CDR2 EKD. This CDR3 comprises 21 residues. The CDR3 region has the DNA TGTGCCTGTGATGCACTGGGGGTTCGCCGTCCTAGCTCCTGGGACACCCGACAGATGTTTTTC. Protein sequence: CACDALGVRRPSSWDTRQMFF.

In this sample, this clone turned up a few times. The protein recorded in TCRdb matches a much larger clone and deviates from this DNA's translation at residue 16, suggesting a read error; the protein here is obtained by translating the DNA. V is TRDV2 and J is TRDJ3; 12 bases map to TRDD3. In germline, CDR1 is GEAIGNYY, CDR2 EKD. The CDR3 spans 18 residues. In DNA form, the CDR3 reads TGTGCCTGTGACACCGTACTGGGGGATACCTGGGACACCCGACAGACGTTTTTC. This codes for CACDTVLGDTWDTRQTFF.